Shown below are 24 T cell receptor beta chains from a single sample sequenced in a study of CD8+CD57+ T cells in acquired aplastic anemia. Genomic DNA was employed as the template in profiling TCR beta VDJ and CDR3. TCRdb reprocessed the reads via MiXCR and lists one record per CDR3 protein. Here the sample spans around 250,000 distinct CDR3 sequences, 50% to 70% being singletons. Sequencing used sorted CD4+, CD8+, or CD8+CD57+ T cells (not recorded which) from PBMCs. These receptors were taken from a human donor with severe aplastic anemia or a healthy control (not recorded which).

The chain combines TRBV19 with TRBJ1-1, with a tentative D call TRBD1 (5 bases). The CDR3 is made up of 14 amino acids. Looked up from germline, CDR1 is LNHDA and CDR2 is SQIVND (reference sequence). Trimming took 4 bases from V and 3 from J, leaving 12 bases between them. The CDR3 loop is CASSTTVLDTEAFF. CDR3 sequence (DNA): TGTGCCAGTAGTACGACAGTTTTAGACACTGAAGCTTTCTTT.

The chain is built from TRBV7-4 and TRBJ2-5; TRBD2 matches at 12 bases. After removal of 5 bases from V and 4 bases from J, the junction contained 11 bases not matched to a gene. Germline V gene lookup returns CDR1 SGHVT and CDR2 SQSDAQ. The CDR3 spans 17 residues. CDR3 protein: CASSPDRLAGEGETQYF. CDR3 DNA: TGTGCCAGCAGCCCCGACAGACTAGCGGGGGAAGGAGAGACCCAGTACTTC.

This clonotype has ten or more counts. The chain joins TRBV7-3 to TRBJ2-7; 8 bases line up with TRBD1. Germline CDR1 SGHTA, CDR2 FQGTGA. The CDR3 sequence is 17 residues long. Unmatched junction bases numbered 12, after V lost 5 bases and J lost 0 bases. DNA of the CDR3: TGTGCCAGCAGCCAACACTTGACAGGGGACCGCTCCTACGAGCAGTACTTC. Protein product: CASSQHLTGDRSYEQYF. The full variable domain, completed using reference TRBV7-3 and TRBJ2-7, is GAGVSQTPSNKVTEKGKYVELRCDPISGHTALYWYRQSLGQGPEFLIYFQGTGAADDSGLPNDRFFAVRPEGSVSTLKIQRTERGDSAVYLCASSQHLTGDRSYEQYFGPGTRLTVT.

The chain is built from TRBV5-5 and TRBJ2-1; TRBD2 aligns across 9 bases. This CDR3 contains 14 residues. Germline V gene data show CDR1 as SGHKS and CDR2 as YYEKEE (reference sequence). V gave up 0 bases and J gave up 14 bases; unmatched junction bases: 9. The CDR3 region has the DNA TGTGCCAGCAGCTTGGCCGAGGTAGCGGGGGTGGAGTTCTTC. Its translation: CASSLAEVAGVEFF. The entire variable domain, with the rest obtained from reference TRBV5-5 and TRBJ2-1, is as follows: DAGVTQSPTHLIKTRGQQVTLRCSPISGHKSVSWYQQVLGQGPQFIFQYYEKEERGRGNFPDRFSARQFPNYSSELNVNALLLGDSALYLCASSLAEVAGVEFFGPGTRLTVL.

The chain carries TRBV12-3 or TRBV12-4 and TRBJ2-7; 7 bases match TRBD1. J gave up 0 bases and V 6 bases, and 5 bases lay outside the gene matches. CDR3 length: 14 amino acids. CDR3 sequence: CASSRGTASYEQYF. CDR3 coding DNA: TGTGCCAGCAGCAGGGGGACAGCCTCCTACGAGCAGTACTTC.

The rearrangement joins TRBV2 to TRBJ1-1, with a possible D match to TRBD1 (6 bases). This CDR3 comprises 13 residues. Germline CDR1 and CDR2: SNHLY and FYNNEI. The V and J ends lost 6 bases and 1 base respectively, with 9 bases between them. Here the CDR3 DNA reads TGTGCCAGCAGGACAGGCGGGAACACTGAAGCTTTCTTT. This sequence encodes CASRTGGNTEAFF.

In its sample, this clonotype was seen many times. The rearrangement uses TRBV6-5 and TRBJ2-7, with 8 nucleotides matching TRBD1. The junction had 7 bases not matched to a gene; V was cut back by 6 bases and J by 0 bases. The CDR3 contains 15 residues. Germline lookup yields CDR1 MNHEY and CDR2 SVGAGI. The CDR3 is CASRSGQDLSYEQYF. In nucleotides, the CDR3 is TGTGCCAGCAGGTCGGGACAGGACCTCTCCTACGAGCAGTACTTC.

For the CDR3, the DNA is TGTGCCAGCAGCTATCGACAGAAACGAAACGAGCAGTACTTC. Its translation is CASSYRQKRNEQYF. The genes are TRBV13 and TRBJ2-7; a weak D match, TRBD1 (5 bases). The CDR3 covers 14 residues. CDR1 is PRHDT and CDR2 is FYEKMQ in the germline V gene (reference sequence). V gave up 4 bases and J gave up 5 bases, with 15 bases separating them.

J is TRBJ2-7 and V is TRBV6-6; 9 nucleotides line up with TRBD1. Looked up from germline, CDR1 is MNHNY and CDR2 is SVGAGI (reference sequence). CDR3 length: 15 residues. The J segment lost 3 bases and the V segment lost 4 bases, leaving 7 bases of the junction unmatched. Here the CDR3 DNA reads TGTGCCAGCAGTTCCCGGGACAGGGTTAACTACGAGCAGTACTTC. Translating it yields CASSSRDRVNYEQYF.

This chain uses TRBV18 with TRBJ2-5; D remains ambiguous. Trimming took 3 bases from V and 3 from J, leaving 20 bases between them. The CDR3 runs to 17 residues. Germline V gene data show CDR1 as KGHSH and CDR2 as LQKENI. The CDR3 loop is CASSPPSRQELKETQYF. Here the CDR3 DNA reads TGTGCCAGCTCACCTCCGTCGCGCCAAGAGCTTAAAGAGACCCAGTACTTC.

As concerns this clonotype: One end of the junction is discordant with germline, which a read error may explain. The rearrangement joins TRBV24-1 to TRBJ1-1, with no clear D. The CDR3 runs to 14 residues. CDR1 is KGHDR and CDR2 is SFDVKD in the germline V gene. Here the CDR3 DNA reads TGTGCCAGCAGTTTTTTAGGCAAGAACACTGAAGCTTTCTTT. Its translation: CASSFLGKNTEAFF.

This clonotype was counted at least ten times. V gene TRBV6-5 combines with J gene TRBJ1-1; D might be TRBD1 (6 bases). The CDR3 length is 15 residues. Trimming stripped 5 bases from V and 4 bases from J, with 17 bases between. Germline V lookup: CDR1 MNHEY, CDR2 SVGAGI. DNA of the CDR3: TGTGCCAGCAGTCGGGACATCGCAACAGGCACTGAAGCTTTCTTT. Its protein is CASSRDIATGTEAFF.

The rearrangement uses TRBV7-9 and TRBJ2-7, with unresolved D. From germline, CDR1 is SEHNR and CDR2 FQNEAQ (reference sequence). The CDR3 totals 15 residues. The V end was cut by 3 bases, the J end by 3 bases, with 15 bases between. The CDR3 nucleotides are TGTGCCAGCAGCTTGTCGCAGGTAAACGACTACGAGCAGTACTTC. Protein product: CASSLSQVNDYEQYF.

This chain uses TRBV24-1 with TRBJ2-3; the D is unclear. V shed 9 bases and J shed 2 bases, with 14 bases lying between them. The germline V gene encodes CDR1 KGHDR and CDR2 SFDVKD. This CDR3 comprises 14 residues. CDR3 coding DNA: TGTGCCACCGCCTCTAGGATATACACAGATACGCAGTATTTT. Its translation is CATASRIYTDTQYF.

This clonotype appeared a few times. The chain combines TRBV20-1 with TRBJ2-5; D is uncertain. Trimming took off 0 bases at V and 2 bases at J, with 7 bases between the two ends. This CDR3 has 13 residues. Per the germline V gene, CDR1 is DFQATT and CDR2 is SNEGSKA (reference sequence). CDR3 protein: CSARDLGQETQYF. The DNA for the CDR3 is TGCAGTGCTAGAGATCTCGGACAAGAGACCCAGTACTTC.

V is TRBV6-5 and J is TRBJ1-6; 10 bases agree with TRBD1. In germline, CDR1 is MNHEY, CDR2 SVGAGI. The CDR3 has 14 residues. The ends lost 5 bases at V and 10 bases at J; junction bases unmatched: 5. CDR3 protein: CASSQTGGRSPLHF. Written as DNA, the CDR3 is TGTGCCAGCAGTCAGACAGGGGGCAGGTCACCCCTCCACTTT.

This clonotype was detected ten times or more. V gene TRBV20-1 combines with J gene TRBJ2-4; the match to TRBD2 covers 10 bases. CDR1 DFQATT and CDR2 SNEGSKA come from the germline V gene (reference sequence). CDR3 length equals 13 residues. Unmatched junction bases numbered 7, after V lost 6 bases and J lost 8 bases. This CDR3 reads CSAGAGGGDIQYF. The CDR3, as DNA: TGCAGTGCCGGAGCGGGGGGGGGGGACATTCAGTACTTC.

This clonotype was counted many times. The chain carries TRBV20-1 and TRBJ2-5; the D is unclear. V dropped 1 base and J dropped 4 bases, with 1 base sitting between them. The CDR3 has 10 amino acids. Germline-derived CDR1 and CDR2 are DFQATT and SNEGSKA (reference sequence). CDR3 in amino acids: CSARGETQYF. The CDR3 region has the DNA TGCAGTGCTAGAGGAGAGACCCAGTACTTC.

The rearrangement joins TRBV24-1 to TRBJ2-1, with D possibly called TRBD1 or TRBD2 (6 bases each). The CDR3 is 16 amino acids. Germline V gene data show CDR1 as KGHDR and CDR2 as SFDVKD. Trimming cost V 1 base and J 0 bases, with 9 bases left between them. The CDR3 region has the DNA TGTGCCACCAGTGATTTTGGAGGGGGCTCCTACAATGAGCAGTTCTTC. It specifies CATSDFGGGSYNEQFF.

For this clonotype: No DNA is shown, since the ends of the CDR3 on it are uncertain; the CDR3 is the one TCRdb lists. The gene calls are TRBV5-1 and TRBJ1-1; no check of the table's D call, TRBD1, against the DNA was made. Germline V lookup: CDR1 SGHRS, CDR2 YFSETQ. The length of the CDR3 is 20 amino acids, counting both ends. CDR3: CASSFYICSATGQGAAEAFF.

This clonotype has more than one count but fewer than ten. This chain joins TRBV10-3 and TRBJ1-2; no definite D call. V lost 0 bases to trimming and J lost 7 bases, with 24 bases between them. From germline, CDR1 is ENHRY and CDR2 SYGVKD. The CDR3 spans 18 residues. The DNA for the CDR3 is TGTGCCATCAGTGAGTCTTTAGCGGGAGGCAGTCGTCTAGGTGGCTACACCTTC. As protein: CAISESLAGGSRLGGYTF.

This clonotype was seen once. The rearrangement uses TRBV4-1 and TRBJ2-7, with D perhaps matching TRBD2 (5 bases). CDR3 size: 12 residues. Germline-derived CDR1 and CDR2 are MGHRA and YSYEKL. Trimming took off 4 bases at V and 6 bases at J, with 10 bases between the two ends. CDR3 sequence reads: CASSPAGGEQYF. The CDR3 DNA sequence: TGCGCCAGCAGCCCCGCGGGCGGCGAGCAGTACTTC.

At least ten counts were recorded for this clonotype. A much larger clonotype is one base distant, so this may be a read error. The DNA of the CDR3 is TGTGCCAGCAGCTTGGGGCAGGAAGAGACCCAGTACTTC. Encoded protein: CASSLGQEETQYF. This rearrangement joins TRBV5-8 to TRBJ2-5; D gene unclear. V dropped 0 bases and J dropped 3 bases, with 6 bases sitting between them. The CDR3 sequence is 13 residues long. The germline gives CDR1 SGHTS, CDR2 YDEGEE.

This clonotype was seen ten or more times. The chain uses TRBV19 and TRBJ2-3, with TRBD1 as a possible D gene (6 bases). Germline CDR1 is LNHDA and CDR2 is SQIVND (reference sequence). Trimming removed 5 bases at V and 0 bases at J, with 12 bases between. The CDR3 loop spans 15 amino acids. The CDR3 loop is CASSARTVSTDTQYF. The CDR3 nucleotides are TGTGCCAGTAGTGCAAGGACAGTGAGCACAGATACGCAGTATTTT.